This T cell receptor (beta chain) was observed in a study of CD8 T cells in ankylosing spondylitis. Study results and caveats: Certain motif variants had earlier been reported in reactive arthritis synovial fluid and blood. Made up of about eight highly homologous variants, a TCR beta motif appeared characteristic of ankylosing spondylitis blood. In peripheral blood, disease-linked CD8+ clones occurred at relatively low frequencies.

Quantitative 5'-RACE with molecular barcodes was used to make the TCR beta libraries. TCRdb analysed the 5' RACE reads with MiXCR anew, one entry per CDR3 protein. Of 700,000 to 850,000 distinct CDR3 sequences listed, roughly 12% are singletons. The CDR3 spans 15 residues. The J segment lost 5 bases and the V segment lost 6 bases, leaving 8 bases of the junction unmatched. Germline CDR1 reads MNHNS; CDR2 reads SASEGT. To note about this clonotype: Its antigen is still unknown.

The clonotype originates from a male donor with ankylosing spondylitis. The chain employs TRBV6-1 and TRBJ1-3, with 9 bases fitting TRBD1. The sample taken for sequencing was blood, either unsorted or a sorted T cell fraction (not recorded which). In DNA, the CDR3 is TGTGCCAGCAGGGGCGGGACAGGGAGTAGAAACACCATATATTTT. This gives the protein CASRGGTGSRNTIYF.